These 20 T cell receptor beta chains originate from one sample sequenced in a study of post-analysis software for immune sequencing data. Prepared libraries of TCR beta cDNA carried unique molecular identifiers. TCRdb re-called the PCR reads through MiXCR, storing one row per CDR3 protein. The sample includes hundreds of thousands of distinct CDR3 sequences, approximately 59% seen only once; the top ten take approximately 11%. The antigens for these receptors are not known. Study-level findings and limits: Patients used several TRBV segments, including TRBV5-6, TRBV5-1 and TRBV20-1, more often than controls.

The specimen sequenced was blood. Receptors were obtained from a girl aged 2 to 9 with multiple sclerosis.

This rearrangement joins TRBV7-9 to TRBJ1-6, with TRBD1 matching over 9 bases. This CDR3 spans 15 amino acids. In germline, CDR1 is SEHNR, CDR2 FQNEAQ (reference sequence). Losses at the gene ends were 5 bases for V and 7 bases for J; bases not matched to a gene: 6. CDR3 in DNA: TGTGCCAGCAGCCTCAACAGGGGGCTGAATTCACCCCTCCACTTT. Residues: CASSLNRGLNSPLHF.

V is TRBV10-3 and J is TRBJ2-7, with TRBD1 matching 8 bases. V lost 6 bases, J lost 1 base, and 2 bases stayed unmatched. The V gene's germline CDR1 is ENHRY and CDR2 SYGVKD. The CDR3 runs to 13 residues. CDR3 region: CAISRQGSYEQYF. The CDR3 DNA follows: TGTGCCATCAGCAGACAGGGGTCCTACGAGCAGTACTTC.

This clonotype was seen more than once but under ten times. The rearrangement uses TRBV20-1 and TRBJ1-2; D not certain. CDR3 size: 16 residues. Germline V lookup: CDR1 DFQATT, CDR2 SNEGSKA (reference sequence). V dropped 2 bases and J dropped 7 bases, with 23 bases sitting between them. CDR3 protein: CSARNPPSGIGFGYTF. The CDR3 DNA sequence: TGCAGTGCTAGAAATCCCCCGTCGGGGATTGGATTTGGCTACACCTTC.

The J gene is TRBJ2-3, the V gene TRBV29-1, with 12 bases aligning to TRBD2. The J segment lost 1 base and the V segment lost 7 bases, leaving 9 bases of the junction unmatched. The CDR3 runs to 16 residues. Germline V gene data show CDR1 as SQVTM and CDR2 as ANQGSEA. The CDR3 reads CSALMTSGGRTDTQYF. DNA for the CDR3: TGCAGCGCTCTCATGACTAGCGGGGGACGCACAGATACGCAGTATTTT.

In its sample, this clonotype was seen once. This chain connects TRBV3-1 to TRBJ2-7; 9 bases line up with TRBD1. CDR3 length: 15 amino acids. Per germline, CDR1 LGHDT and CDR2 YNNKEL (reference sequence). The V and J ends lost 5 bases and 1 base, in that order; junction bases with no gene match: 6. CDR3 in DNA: TGTGCCAGCAGCTATGAACAGGGGGCTTCCTACGAGCAGTACTTC. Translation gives CASSYEQGASYEQYF.

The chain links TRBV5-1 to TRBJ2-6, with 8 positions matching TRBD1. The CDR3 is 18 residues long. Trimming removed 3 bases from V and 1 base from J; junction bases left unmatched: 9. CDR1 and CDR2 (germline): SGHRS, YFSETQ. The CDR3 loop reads CASSSRQGLSSGANVLTF. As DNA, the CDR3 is TGCGCCAGCAGCTCGCGACAGGGGCTGTCGTCTGGGGCCAACGTCCTGACTTTC.

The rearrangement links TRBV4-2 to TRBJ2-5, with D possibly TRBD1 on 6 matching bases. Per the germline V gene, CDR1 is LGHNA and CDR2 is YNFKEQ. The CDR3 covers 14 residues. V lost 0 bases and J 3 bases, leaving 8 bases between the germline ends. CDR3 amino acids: CASSQEPGEETQYF. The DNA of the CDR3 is TGTGCCAGCAGCCAAGAGCCAGGGGAAGAGACCCAGTACTTC.

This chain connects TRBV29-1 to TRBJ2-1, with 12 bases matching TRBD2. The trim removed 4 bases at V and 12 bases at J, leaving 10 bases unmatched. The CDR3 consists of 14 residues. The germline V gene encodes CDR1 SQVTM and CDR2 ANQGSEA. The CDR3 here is CSVAPRLAGAGQFF. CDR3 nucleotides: TGCAGCGTTGCCCCTCGACTAGCGGGGGCGGGGCAGTTCTTC.

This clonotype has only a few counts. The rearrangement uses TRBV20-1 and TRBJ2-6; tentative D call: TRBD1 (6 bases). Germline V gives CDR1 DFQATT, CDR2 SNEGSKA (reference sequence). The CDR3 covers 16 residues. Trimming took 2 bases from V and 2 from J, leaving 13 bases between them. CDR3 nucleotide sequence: TGCAGTGCTAGACCCAACAGGGATGCTGGGGCCAACGTCCTGACTTTC. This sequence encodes CSARPNRDAGANVLTF.

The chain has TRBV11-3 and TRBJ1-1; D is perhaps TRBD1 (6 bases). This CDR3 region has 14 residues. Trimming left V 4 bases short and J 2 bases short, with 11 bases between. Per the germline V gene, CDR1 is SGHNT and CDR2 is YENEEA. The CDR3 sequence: CASSSRGPNTEAFF. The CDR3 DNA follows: TGTGCCAGCAGCTCTCGGGGGCCTAACACTGAAGCTTTCTTT.

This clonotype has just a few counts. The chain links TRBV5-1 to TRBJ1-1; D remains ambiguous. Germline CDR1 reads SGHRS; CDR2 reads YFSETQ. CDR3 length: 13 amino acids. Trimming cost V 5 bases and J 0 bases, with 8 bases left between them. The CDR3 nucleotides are TGCGCCAGCAGATCAGAAATGAACACTGAAGCTTTCTTT. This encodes CASRSEMNTEAFF.

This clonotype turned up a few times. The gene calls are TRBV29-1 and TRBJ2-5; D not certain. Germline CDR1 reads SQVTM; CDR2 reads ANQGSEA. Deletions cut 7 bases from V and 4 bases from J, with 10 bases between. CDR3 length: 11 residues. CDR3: CSGDAAETQYF. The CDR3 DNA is TGCAGCGGAGATGCAGCAGAGACCCAGTACTTC.

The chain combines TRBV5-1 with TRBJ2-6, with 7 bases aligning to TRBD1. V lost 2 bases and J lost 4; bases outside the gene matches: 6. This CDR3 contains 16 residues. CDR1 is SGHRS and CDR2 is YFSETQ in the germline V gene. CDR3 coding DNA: TGCGCCAGCAGCTTTGACAGGGTGCCCGGGGCCAACGTCCTGACTTTC. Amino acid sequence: CASSFDRVPGANVLTF.

The CDR3, as DNA: TGCGCCAGCAGCAAGGGACCGGAGGGTGATGAGCAGTTCTTC. Protein: CASSKGPEGDEQFF. This chain connects TRBV5-1 to TRBJ2-1; possibly TRBD2 for D (6 bases). V was pared by 4 bases and J by 8 bases, with 16 bases between. This CDR3 spans 14 amino acids. Germline V gene data show CDR1 as SGHRS and CDR2 as YFSETQ.

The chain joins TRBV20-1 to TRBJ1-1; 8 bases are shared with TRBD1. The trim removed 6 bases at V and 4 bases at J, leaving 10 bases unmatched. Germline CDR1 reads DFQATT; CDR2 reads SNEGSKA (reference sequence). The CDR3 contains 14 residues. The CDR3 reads CSADRGSSGTEAFF. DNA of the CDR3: TGCAGTGCAGACAGGGGAAGTTCAGGCACTGAAGCTTTCTTT.

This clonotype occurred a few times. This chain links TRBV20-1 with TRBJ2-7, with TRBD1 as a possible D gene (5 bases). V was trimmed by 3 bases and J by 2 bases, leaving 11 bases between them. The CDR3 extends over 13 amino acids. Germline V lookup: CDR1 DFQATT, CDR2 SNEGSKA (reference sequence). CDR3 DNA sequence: TGCAGTGCTAGTGGCAGGGCAACCTACGAGCAGTACTTC. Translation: CSASGRATYEQYF.

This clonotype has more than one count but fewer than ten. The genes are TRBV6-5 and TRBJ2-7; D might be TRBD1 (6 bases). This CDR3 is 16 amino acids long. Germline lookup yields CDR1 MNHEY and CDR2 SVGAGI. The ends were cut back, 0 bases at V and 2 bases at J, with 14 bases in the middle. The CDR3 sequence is CASSYSGGHVAYEQYF. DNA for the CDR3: TGTGCCAGCAGTTACTCTGGGGGACACGTAGCCTACGAGCAGTACTTC.

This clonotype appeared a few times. CDR3 amino acids: CAIRSRPGADTQYF. For the CDR3, the DNA is TGTGCCATCAGGTCCCGGCCGGGGGCAGATACGCAGTATTTT. The V gene is TRBV10-3, the J gene TRBJ2-3; D perhaps matches TRBD2 (6 bases). Germline V lookup: CDR1 ENHRY, CDR2 SYGVKD. The CDR3 loop spans 14 amino acids. The germline V and J ends were trimmed by 6 bases and 4 bases, with 14 bases remaining between them.

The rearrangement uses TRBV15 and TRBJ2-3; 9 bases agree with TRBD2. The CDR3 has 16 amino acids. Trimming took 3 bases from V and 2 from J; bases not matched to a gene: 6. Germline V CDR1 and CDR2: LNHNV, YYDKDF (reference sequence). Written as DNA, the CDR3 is TGTGCCACCAGCAGCCAATCTAGCGGGGACACAGATACGCAGTATTTT. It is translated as CATSSQSSGDTDTQYF.

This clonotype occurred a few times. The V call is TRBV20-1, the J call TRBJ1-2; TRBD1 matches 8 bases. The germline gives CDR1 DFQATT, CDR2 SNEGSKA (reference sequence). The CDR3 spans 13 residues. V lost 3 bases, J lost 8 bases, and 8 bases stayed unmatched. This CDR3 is CSARDREAGGYTF. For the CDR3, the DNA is TGCAGTGCTAGGGACAGGGAGGCGGGCGGCTACACCTTC.